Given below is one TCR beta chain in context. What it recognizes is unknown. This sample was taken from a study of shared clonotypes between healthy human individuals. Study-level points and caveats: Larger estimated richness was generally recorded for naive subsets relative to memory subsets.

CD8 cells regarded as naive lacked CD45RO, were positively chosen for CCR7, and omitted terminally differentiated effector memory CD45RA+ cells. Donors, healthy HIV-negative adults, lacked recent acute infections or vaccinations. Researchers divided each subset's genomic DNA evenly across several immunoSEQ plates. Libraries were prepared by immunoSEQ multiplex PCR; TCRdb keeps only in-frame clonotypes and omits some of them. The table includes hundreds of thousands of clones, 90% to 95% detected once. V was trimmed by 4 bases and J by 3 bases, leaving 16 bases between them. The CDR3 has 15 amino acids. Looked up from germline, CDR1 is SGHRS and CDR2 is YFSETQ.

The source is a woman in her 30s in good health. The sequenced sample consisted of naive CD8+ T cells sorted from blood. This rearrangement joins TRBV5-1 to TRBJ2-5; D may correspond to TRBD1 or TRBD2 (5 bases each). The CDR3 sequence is CASSPEGRSKETQYF. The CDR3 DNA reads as TGCGCCAGCAGCCCCGAGGGGCGAAGCAAAGAGACCCAGTACTTC.